These T cell receptor beta chains were read from a single sample in a study of T cells expressing NK-cell markers. One entry per CDR3 protein, without DNA, is what TCRdb gives after re-calling the 5' RACE reads. The listing records around 470,000 distinct CDR3 sequences. The sequenced sample was blood T cells: a sorted CD56 or NKG2C T cell subset, CD4+ or CD8+ T cells, or bulk PBMC T cells (not recorded which). Source of these receptors: a woman in her forties or fifties in good health. Both conserved end residues are part of each CDR3. Fields, in order: V gene, J gene, CDR3 protein.

V gene: TRBV12-3/TRBV12-4; J gene: TRBJ2-7; CDR3 protein: CASSDPHSGRYEQYF
V gene: TRBV12-3/TRBV12-4; J gene: TRBJ2-3; CDR3 protein: CASSSLGAGLLDTQYF
V gene: TRBV6-6; J gene: TRBJ2-3; CDR3 protein: CASSNQDRGDTQYF
V gene: TRBV20-1; J gene: TRBJ2-1; CDR3 protein: CSAGGSGSNEQFF
V gene: TRBV7-9; J gene: TRBJ2-3; CDR3 protein: CASSAPPQGPNTDTQYF
V gene: TRBV10-3; J gene: TRBJ2-7; CDR3 protein: CAISDFAGPSDEQYF
V gene: TRBV5-1; J gene: TRBJ2-1; CDR3 protein: CASSLNPGLAGGVNNEQFF
V gene: TRBV20-1; J gene: TRBJ2-3; CDR3 protein: CSAYTGRGTDTQYF
V gene: TRBV12-3/TRBV12-4; J gene: TRBJ2-4; CDR3 protein: CASSLAGGNKNIQYF
V gene: TRBV7-9; J gene: TRBJ2-6; CDR3 protein: CASSLAQGAPSGANVLTF
V gene: TRBV14; J gene: TRBJ2-2; CDR3 protein: CASSHKNTGELFF
V gene: TRBV20-1; J gene: TRBJ1-1; CDR3 protein: CSAKILDRVWTEAFF
V gene: TRBV9; J gene: TRBJ2-7; CDR3 protein: CASMPGPGGVEQYF
V gene: TRBV28; J gene: TRBJ2-1; CDR3 protein: CASSKSPTGGPNEQFF
V gene: TRBV5-1; J gene: TRBJ2-5; CDR3 protein: CASRRDQGRQETQYF
V gene: TRBV15; J gene: TRBJ2-1; CDR3 protein: CATSSYGGTSAYNEQFF
V gene: TRBV20-1; J gene: TRBJ2-1; CDR3 protein: CSASASGTINSYNEQFF
V gene: TRBV20-1; J gene: TRBJ1-1; CDR3 protein: CSARGHGEKAFF
V gene: TRBV20-1; J gene: TRBJ2-1; CDR3 protein: CSARDLGTSGSGEQFF
V gene: TRBV10-3; J gene: TRBJ1-1; CDR3 protein: CAISESDRMNTEAFF
V gene: TRBV5-1; J gene: TRBJ2-7; CDR3 protein: CASQDLGLAGVEQYF
V gene: TRBV7-2; J gene: TRBJ2-7; CDR3 protein: CASSLVQGLSYEQYF
V gene: TRBV19; J gene: TRBJ1-1; CDR3 protein: CASTSKPGFTEAFF
V gene: TRBV4-2; J gene: TRBJ2-5; CDR3 protein: CASSQDWSSGRETQYF
V gene: TRBV20-1; J gene: TRBJ1-1; CDR3 protein: CSARYSILGAFF
V gene: TRBV5-1; J gene: TRBJ1-2; CDR3 protein: CASSWGTPADGYTF
V gene: TRBV2; J gene: TRBJ2-1; CDR3 protein: CASSETGRGKEQFF
V gene: TRBV12-3/TRBV12-4; J gene: TRBJ2-1; CDR3 protein: CASSLTSGSYSEQFF
V gene: TRBV4-1; J gene: TRBJ2-2; CDR3 protein: CASSKFSGGDTGELFF
V gene: TRBV28; J gene: TRBJ2-7; CDR3 protein: CASSLGSHYEQYF
V gene: TRBV12-3/TRBV12-4; J gene: TRBJ1-2; CDR3 protein: CASRATGRGPYGYTF
V gene: TRBV20-1; J gene: TRBJ1-2; CDR3 protein: CSARDLANRNYGYTF